Sequencing of this TCR beta chain was carried out in a study of blood T cell repertoires in COVID-19. The wider study: Sources were T cells, B-cell-depleted T cells, or PBMCs; the material itself was cDNA or gDNA.

The CDR3 contains 15 residues. The germline gives CDR1 SEHNR, CDR2 FQNEAQ (reference sequence). Germline trimming cut 5 bases from V and 5 bases from J; bases unmatched to any gene: 9. Clones were read by immunoSEQ multiplex PCR, and TCRdb kept only the in-frame ones, dropping some. The data show about 200,000 clones, with around four fifths seen just once and under 0.95% held by the top ten. The chain couples TRBV7-9 to TRBJ2-3; 8 bases match TRBD1. The sample comprised peripheral blood. The source is a man aged 55-75 years with COVID-19, enrolled during active disease. The CDR3 nucleotides are TGTGCCAGCAGCGGATGGACAGGGCGGGGAGATACGCAGTATTTT. It translates to CASSGWTGRGDTQYF.